This T cell receptor beta chain was sequenced for a study of identical twins. Study-level results: For cord blood, abundant beta clonotypes had fewer insertions, unlike memory repertoires, which showed none. Conclusions relied on cross-sectional statistical analysis, not following the same donors.

This clonotype came up many times. Its antigen is still unknown. Per the germline V gene, CDR1 is SGHAT and CDR2 is FQNNGV. Unmatched junction bases numbered 7, after V lost 4 bases and J lost 5 bases. The CDR3 extends over 15 amino acids. Among all donors, each was a healthy Caucasian. Template switching introduced a universal primer site, and the cDNA bore unique molecular identifiers. Using its own MiXCR run on the 5' RACE reads, TCRdb lists one record per CDR3 protein. The sample has about 690,000 distinct CDR3 sequences; 5.5% to 7.5% are singletons. Material: naive T cells sorted from blood. The receptor's source is a man between 18 and 35 years old in good health. The V gene is TRBV11-2, the J gene TRBJ2-7; TRBD2 matches at 11 bases. The CDR3 bases are TGTGCCAGCAGCTCCCTTAGCGGGAGGGCCCACGAGCAGTACTTC. Translating it yields CASSSLSGRAHEQYF.